Below are 20 T cell receptor beta chains sequenced from a single sample in a study of T cells after yellow fever vaccination. TCRdb redid the calling of the 5' RACE reads with MiXCR, one entry per CDR3 protein. The sample consists of 300,000 to 450,000 distinct CDR3 sequences, about 8.3% of them appearing once. This specimen was PBMCs, taken around 45 days after the first yellow fever vaccination. The receptor source for this set is a man between 18 and 29 years old who received the YFV17D yellow fever vaccine.

This chain links TRBV6-2 or TRBV6-3 with TRBJ2-7; 13 positions match TRBD2. This CDR3 is 14 amino acids long. J gave up 6 bases and V 6 bases, and 5 bases lay outside the gene matches. Looked up from germline, CDR1 is MNHEY and CDR2 is SVGEGT. In nucleotides, the CDR3 is TGTGCCAGCAGGACTAGCGGGGGGTCCGGCGAGCAGTACGTC. Translating gives CASRTSGGSGEQYV.

The chain employs TRBV30 and TRBJ1-1; a possible D gene is TRBD1 (6 bases). CDR1 is GTSNPN, CDR2 SVGIG, per germline (reference sequence). This CDR3 has 15 residues. The ends were cut back, 1 base at V and 3 bases at J, with 15 bases in the middle. The CDR3 nucleotides read TGTGCCTGGAGTGGAAGACCAGGGGTCGACACTGAAGCTTTCTTT. Amino acids: CAWSGRPGVDTEAFF.

The DNA of the CDR3 is TGTGCCAGCAGGACGGACATGGAAGCCTACGAGCAGTACTTC. Its translation is CASRTDMEAYEQYF. The chain links TRBV7-9 to TRBJ2-7; the D gene is possibly TRBD1 (5 bases). V was shortened by 6 bases and J by 2 bases, with 14 bases between the two germline ends. CDR3 size: 14 residues. In germline, CDR1 is SEHNR, CDR2 FQNEAQ (reference sequence).

Only a few counts were recorded for this clonotype. The chain has TRBV28 and TRBJ1-1; the D is unclear. Germline CDR1 MDHEN, CDR2 SYDVKM. The V end lost 6 bases, the J end lost 0 bases, and 5 bases lay between the germline ends. This CDR3 comprises 12 residues. The DNA of the CDR3 is TGTGCCAGCAGGTTGATGAACACTGAAGCTTTCTTT. Translated: CASRLMNTEAFF.

The count of this clonotype is one. The chain couples TRBV12-3 or TRBV12-4 to TRBJ1-3, with a tentative D call TRBD1 (6 bases). Between the trimmed V and J ends, which lost 10 bases and 0 bases, there was a span of 19 bases. This CDR3 is built from 16 residues. CDR3 loop: CAITRDKGPSGNTIYF. Here the CDR3 DNA reads TGTGCCATTACCCGGGACAAGGGACCCTCTGGAAACACCATATATTTT.

This clonotype was recorded at least ten times. V is TRBV9 and J is TRBJ1-4, with D maybe TRBD1 (5 bases). The V gene's germline CDR1 is SGDLS and CDR2 YYNGEE. CDR3 size: 14 residues. Trimming cost V 0 bases and J 5 bases, with 8 bases left between them. The DNA for the CDR3 is TGTGCCAGCAGCGTAGGCCAGGGAAATGAAAAACTGTTTTTT. Translation gives CASSVGQGNEKLFF.

This chain connects TRBV4-1 to TRBJ2-5, with D possibly TRBD1 on 6 matching bases. Looked up from germline, CDR1 is MGHRA and CDR2 is YSYEKL. V was trimmed by 3 bases and J by 6 bases, leaving 17 bases between them. This CDR3 region has 15 residues. CDR3 sequence reads: CASSHPQGIGKTQYF. CDR3 DNA sequence: TGCGCCAGCAGCCACCCGCAGGGGATTGGGAAGACCCAGTACTTC.

A few counts support this clonotype. The gene calls are TRBV6-5 and TRBJ2-1; 7 positions agree with TRBD1. Germline assignment: CDR1 MNHEY and CDR2 SVGAGI. J was trimmed by 4 bases and V by 0 bases; bases with no gene match: 3. The CDR3 is made up of 15 amino acids. The CDR3 loop reads CASSYSGQTYNEQFF. The CDR3 DNA follows: TGTGCCAGCAGTTACTCGGGACAGACTTACAATGAGCAGTTCTTC.

There are a few counts of this clonotype. The rearrangement links TRBV7-2 to TRBJ1-3, with D uncertain. Germline V gene sequence: CDR1 SGHTA, CDR2 FQGNSA. Trimming cost V 1 base and J 0 bases, with 10 bases left between them. The CDR3 loop spans 16 amino acids. The CDR3 nucleotides are TGTGCCAGCAGCTTAGTCCCTCGCCTCTCTGGAAACACCATATATTTT. Translating it yields CASSLVPRLSGNTIYF.

This chain connects TRBV7-9 to TRBJ2-5; unclear D gene. This CDR3 region has 13 residues. Germline V gene lookup returns CDR1 SEHNR and CDR2 FQNEAQ (reference sequence). The germline V and J ends were trimmed by 5 bases and 1 base, with 8 bases remaining between them. CDR3 bases: TGTGCCAGCAGCACCGAAATCCAAGAGACCCAGTACTTC. The encoded protein is CASSTEIQETQYF.

In its sample, this clonotype was seen a few times. This rearrangement joins TRBV6-5 to TRBJ1-5; perhaps TRBD1 as D (6 bases). The V end was cut by 6 bases, the J end by 3 bases, with 12 bases between. The CDR3 sequence is 14 residues long. Germline V gene sequence: CDR1 MNHEY, CDR2 SVGAGI. The CDR3 DNA reads TGTGCCAGCAGGACGGACAGCTACAATCAGCCCCAGCATTTT. Translation: CASRTDSYNQPQHF.

J is TRBJ2-5 and V is TRBV30; D may be TRBD2 (6 bases). Per germline, CDR1 GTSNPN and CDR2 SVGIG (reference sequence). The CDR3 covers 13 residues. V was pared by 8 bases and J by 3 bases, with 16 bases between. The CDR3 DNA reads as TGTGCCGGAAGACTAGAATCAAAAGAGACCCAGTACTTC. It codes for CAGRLESKETQYF. Using reference TRBV30 and TRBJ2-5 for the parts outside the CDR3, the full variable domain is SQTIHQWPATLVQPVGSPLSLECTVEGTSNPNLYWYRQAAGRGLQLLFYSVGIGQISSEVPQNLSASRPQDRQFILSSKKLLLSDSGFYLCAGRLESKETQYFGPGTRLLVL.

The rearrangement uses TRBV27 and TRBJ2-5, with 10 bases fitting TRBD2. Germline V gene data show CDR1 as MNHEY and CDR2 as SMNVEV (reference sequence). CDR3 size: 17 residues. The J segment lost 5 bases and the V segment lost 1 base, leaving 10 bases of the junction unmatched. The CDR3 here is CASSLYWSGGAEETQYF. As DNA, the CDR3 is TGTGCCAGCAGTTTATATTGGAGCGGGGGGGCCGAGGAGACCCAGTACTTC.

The chain is built from TRBV12-3 or TRBV12-4 and TRBJ1-6; 7 bases line up with TRBD1. The trim removed 2 bases at V and 8 bases at J, leaving 3 bases unmatched. There are 14 residues in the CDR3. The CDR3 DNA is TGTGCCAGCAGTTTAAGGGGGCAAGATTCACCCCTCCACTTT. Translation: CASSLRGQDSPLHF.

The chain is built from TRBV6-2 or TRBV6-3 and TRBJ1-5; TRBD1 is a possible D gene (6 bases). Between the trimmed V and J ends, which lost 6 bases and 1 base, there was a span of 10 bases. Germline V gives CDR1 MNHEY, CDR2 SVGEGT. This CDR3 contains 14 residues. The CDR3 region has the DNA TGTGCCAGCAGGCTAGGACAGAGCAATCAGCCCCAGCATTTT. Protein product: CASRLGQSNQPQHF.

The sample holds a few counts of this clonotype. The V and J genes are TRBV2 and TRBJ2-2, with D tentatively TRBD2 (5 bases). Germline CDR1 is SNHLY and CDR2 is FYNNEI. The CDR3 loop spans 13 amino acids. V dropped 1 base and J dropped 6 bases, with 6 bases sitting between them. CDR3 nucleotides: TGTGCCAGCAGTGAAGACGGGGCCGGGGAGCTGTTTTTT. This sequence encodes CASSEDGAGELFF.

This clonotype was counted many times. This rearrangement joins TRBV20-1 to TRBJ2-5; 12 bases line up with TRBD1. The trim removed 4 bases at V and 4 bases at J, leaving 1 base unmatched. The CDR3 is 13 residues long. The germline V gene encodes CDR1 DFQATT and CDR2 SNEGSKA (reference sequence). DNA for the CDR3: TGCAGTGCTACGGGACAGGGGGCAGAGACCCAGTACTTC. This encodes CSATGQGAETQYF.

There are a few counts of this clonotype. This chain uses TRBV18 with TRBJ1-2; 10 nucleotides match TRBD1. V was clipped by 5 bases and J by 8 bases; unmatched bases: 14. Germline CDR1 is KGHSH and CDR2 is LQKENI. This CDR3 spans 16 amino acids. This CDR3 reads CASSEPPTGTGVGYTF. For the CDR3, the DNA is TGTGCCAGCTCAGAACCCCCGACCGGGACAGGGGTCGGCTACACCTTC.

This clonotype was counted ten times or more. Here the CDR3 DNA reads TGCAGCGTTGCACCGGGTTGGGGGATGAACACTGAAGCTTTCTTT. Protein sequence: CSVAPGWGMNTEAFF. V is TRBV29-1 and J is TRBJ1-1; a possible D gene is TRBD1 (5 bases). Germline V gene sequence: CDR1 SQVTM, CDR2 ANQGSEA. The germline V and J ends were trimmed by 4 bases and 0 bases, with 15 bases remaining between them. This CDR3 has 15 residues.

The chain joins TRBV6-4 to TRBJ2-2, with D unresolved. V gave up 2 bases and J gave up 4 bases, with 5 bases separating them. Germline CDR1 MRHNA, CDR2 SNTAGT. This CDR3 is built from 13 residues. CDR3 loop: CASSDGPTGELFF. The CDR3 bases are TGTGCCAGCAGTGACGGCCCCACCGGGGAGCTGTTTTTT.